A selection of T cell receptor beta chains follows, all from one sample in a study of T cell responses to AZD1222 COVID-19 vaccine. Some clones are missing from TCRdb's copy, which holds only in-frame ones; the method was immunoSEQ multiplex PCR. The sample holds about 130,000 clones; roughly 84% are singletons and the top ten take about 4%. The source was peripheral blood, collected on day 0 of AZD1222 vaccination. These receptors came from an adult in good health. Each CDR3 is given with its conserved first and last residue. A D gene is named only where the DNA matches it firmly. Clone size is given for some rows only: seen once, a few or many times, or a class if the clone is expanded.

j_call | clone_size | d_call | v_call | cdr3_aa | cdr3_nt
TRBJ1-6 | . | TRBD1 | TRBV4-1 | CASSQDPGQLNSPLHF | TGCGCCAGCAGCCAAGATCCGGGACAGCTTAATTCACCCCTCCACTTT
TRBJ2-1 | . | TRBD2 | TRBV5-1 | CASSLVVAGGPYNEQFF | TGCGCCAGCAGCTTGGTAGTAGCGGGGGGCCCCTACAATGAGCAGTTCTTC
TRBJ1-2 | . | TRBD1 | TRBV14 | CASSLNRGGNGYTF | TGTGCCAGCAGCCTGAACAGGGGAGGGAATGGCTACACCTTC
TRBJ2-1 | . | . | TRBV6-5 | CASSRTGSSYNEQFF | TGTGCCAGCAGTCGGACTGGGAGCTCCTACAATGAGCAGTTCTTC
TRBJ1-1 | . | . | TRBV29-1 | CSVEGRNTEAFF | TGCAGCGTTGAAGGTCGGAACACTGAAGCTTTCTTT
TRBJ2-7 | . | TRBD1 | TRBV6-5 | CASSYRAGGGQQYF | TGTGCCAGCAGTTACAGGGCAGGGGGCGGTCAGCAGTACTTC
TRBJ1-5 | . | . | TRBV6-5 | CASSYLAEWSNQPQHF | TGTGCCAGCAGTTACCTGGCCGAATGGAGCAATCAGCCCCAGCATTTT
TRBJ1-1 | . | . | TRBV29-1 | CSAEGPQSEAFF | TGCAGCGCCGAAGGCCCACAGTCTGAAGCTTTCTTT
TRBJ2-3 | . | . | TRBV29-1 | CSADNIRPWGADTQYF | TGCAGCGCTGATAACATTAGACCGTGGGGCGCAGATACGCAGTATTTT
TRBJ2-2 | once | TRBD1 | TRBV28 | CASSSPGQGSTGELFF | TGTGCCAGCAGTTCCCCCGGACAGGGATCCACCGGGGAGCTGTTTTTT
TRBJ2-3 | . | . | TRBV5-1 | CASSETGDTTDTQYF | TGCGCCAGCAGCGAAACAGGAGATACCACAGATACGCAGTATTTT
TRBJ1-4 | . | TRBD1 | TRBV28 | CASSQGASEEKLFF | TGTGCCAGCAGCCAGGGGGCGAGTGAAGAAAAACTGTTTTTT
TRBJ2-2 | . | TRBD1 | TRBV2 | CASKDRDNTGELFF | TGTGCCAGCAAGGACAGGGATAACACCGGGGAGCTGTTTTTT
TRBJ1-1 | . | . | TRBV20-1 | CSASKGRDTEAFF | TGCAGTGCTAGTAAGGGTCGGGACACTGAAGCTTTCTTT
TRBJ2-1 | . | TRBD1 | TRBV4-2 | CASSQDLLTGANEQFF | TGTGCCAGCAGCCAAGACCTCCTTACAGGGGCCAATGAGCAGTTCTTC
TRBJ2-3 | . | TRBD2 | TRBV2 | CASSGGLPDTQYF | TGTGCCAGCAGCGGGGGACTACCGGATACGCAGTATTTT
TRBJ1-1 | . | . | TRBV4-2 | CASSQETGVNTEAFF | TGTGCCAGCAGCCAAGAAACGGGAGTGAACACTGAAGCTTTCTTT
TRBJ1-4 | . | . | TRBV28 | CASSPFGFTNEKLFF | TGTGCCAGCAGTCCCTTTGGCTTCACTAATGAAAAACTGTTTTTT
TRBJ1-1 | . | . | TRBV4-1 | CASCAMGHPNTEAFF | TGCGCCAGCTGCGCCATGGGACATCCGAACACTGAAGCTTTCTTT
TRBJ2-7 | once | . | TRBV2 | CASKGAYEQYF | TGTGCCAGCAAGGGCGCCTACGAGCAGTACTTC
TRBJ1-1 | once | . | TRBV28 | CASTPSSPSRSTEAFF | TGTGCCAGCACTCCCTCTTCCCCCAGTAGGAGCACTGAAGCTTTCTTT
TRBJ2-7 | . | TRBD1 | TRBV5-1 | CASSLEGQGFSPYEQYF | TGCGCCAGCAGCTTGGAGGGACAGGGTTTTTCGCCCTACGAGCAGTACTTC
TRBJ1-2 | . | TRBD1 | TRBV6-5 | CASRSGGIYGYTF | TGTGCCAGCAGGTCAGGGGGGATATATGGCTACACCTTC
TRBJ1-2 | . | TRBD1 | TRBV4-1 | CASSQSPGTGGLIYGYTF | TGCGCCAGCAGCCAATCGCCAGGGACAGGGGGCTTGATCTATGGCTACACCTTC
TRBJ1-1 | . | TRBD1 | TRBV9 | CASSVAPLAGRGQGNTEAFF | TGTGCCAGCAGCGTAGCACCTCTCGCCGGTCGGGGACAGGGGAACACTGAAGCTTTCTTT
TRBJ2-2 | . | . | TRBV18 | CASSPSLSSTNTGELFF | TGTGCCAGCTCACCGTCCTTATCTTCAACCAACACCGGGGAGCTGTTTTTT
TRBJ1-1 | . | . | TRBV5-1 | CASSLVRGAEAFF | TGCGCCAGCAGCTTGGTCAGGGGCGCTGAAGCTTTCTTT
TRBJ1-1 | . | . | TRBV9 | CASSVEVAPNTEAFF | TGTGCCAGCAGCGTAGAGGTGGCTCCAAACACTGAAGCTTTCTTT
TRBJ2-5 | . | . | TRBV7-6 | CASSLMAGSDQETQYF | TGTGCCAGCAGCTTAATGGCCGGTAGTGATCAAGAGACCCAGTACTTC
TRBJ2-7 | . | TRBD2 | TRBV3-1/TRBV3-2 | CASSQAWGGSKTYEQYF | TGTGCCAGCAGCCAAGCTTGGGGGGGGTCTAAAACTTACGAGCAGTACTTC
TRBJ1-1 | . | TRBD1 | TRBV6-5 | CASSLDRGLGTEAFF | TGTGCCAGCAGCCTGGACAGGGGGTTAGGGACTGAAGCTTTCTTT
TRBJ1-1 | . | . | TRBV19 | CASSIEWGGAEAFF | TGTGCCAGTAGTATAGAATGGGGGGGAGCTGAAGCTTTCTTT
TRBJ2-7 | . | . | TRBV30 | CAWSTGPALCF | TGTGCCTGGAGTACAGGCCCGGCCTTGTGCTTC
TRBJ1-5 | . | . | TRBV19 | CASSIDHSNQPQHF | TGTGCCAGTAGTATCGACCATAGCAATCAGCCCCAGCATTTT
TRBJ2-3 | . | . | TRBV5-4 | CASSLLGRKSTDTQYF | TGTGCCAGCAGCTTGCTCGGGCGTAAGAGCACAGATACGCAGTATTTT
TRBJ2-3 | . | TRBD1 | TRBV2 | CASNRDSPTDTQYF | TGTGCCAGTAACCGGGACAGTCCCACCGATACGCAGTATTTT
TRBJ1-2 | . | TRBD1 | TRBV5-6 | CASSRQGTETYGYTF | TGTGCCAGCAGCCGCCAGGGGACAGAGACATATGGCTACACCTTC
TRBJ1-1 | . | . | TRBV12-3/TRBV12-4 | CASVLRTEAFF | TGTGCCAGCGTTCTACGCACTGAAGCTTTCTTT
TRBJ2-7 | . | . | TRBV5-1 | CASSPGVGWGYYEQYF | TGCGCCAGCAGCCCGGGGGTCGGCTGGGGATACTACGAGCAGTACTTC
TRBJ1-1 | . | TRBD1 | TRBV10-3 | CAIRPGQGAWNRTEAFF | TGTGCCATCAGGCCGGGACAGGGGGCTTGGAATCGCACTGAAGCTTTCTTT
TRBJ1-2 | . | . | TRBV29-1 | CSVSPPGANYGYTF | TGCAGCGTTTCCCCCCCGGGGGCGAACTATGGCTACACCTTC
TRBJ1-2 | . | . | TRBV5-6 | CASSLAGPGGYTF | TGTGCCAGCAGCTTGGCAGGGCCGGGGGGCTACACCTTC
TRBJ1-2 | . | . | TRBV5-6 | CASSRVEREYGYTF | TGTGCCAGCAGCCGCGTCGAGAGGGAATATGGCTACACCTTC
TRBJ2-1 | . | . | TRBV19 | CASSIGEGAVYNEQFF | TGTGCCAGTAGTATAGGTGAAGGGGCGGTCTACAATGAGCAGTTCTTC